The next 5 T cell receptor beta chains were all read from a single sample in a study of spatial heterogeneity in lung cancer. TCRdb ran MiXCR on the 5' RACE reads and lists one entry per CDR3 protein. Of tens of thousands of distinct CDR3 sequences listed, more than 10% were seen once; the top ten hold about 41%. Time point indicated: sample taken at primary tumor resection. The sequencing here drew on PBMCs, taken at surgery. These receptor sequences come from a male donor with early-stage non-small cell lung cancer.

This clonotype was seen only a few times. The V and J genes are TRBV5-1 and TRBJ1-3, with 11 bases fitting TRBD1. Germline CDR1 SGHRS, CDR2 YFSETQ. The CDR3 totals 14 residues. The J segment lost 7 bases and the V segment lost 2 bases, leaving 2 bases of the junction unmatched. Here the CDR3 DNA reads TGCGCCAGCAGCTTAGGACAGGGGGCCAACACCATATATTTT. Translation: CASSLGQGANTIYF.

This chain joins TRBV5-1 and TRBJ2-6, with D perhaps given as TRBD1 or TRBD2 (5 bases each). CDR1 SGHRS and CDR2 YFSETQ come from the germline V gene. The V gene lost 0 bases and the J gene lost 3 bases, with 10 bases spanning the gap. The CDR3 spans 16 residues. CDR3 loop: CASSLDGANGANVLTF. The CDR3 DNA sequence: TGCGCCAGCAGCTTGGACGGGGCCAATGGGGCCAACGTCCTGACTTTC. The full variable domain, completed using reference TRBV5-1 and TRBJ2-6, is KAGVTQTPRYLIKTRGQQVTLSCSPISGHRSVSWYQQTPGQGLQFLFEYFSETQRNKGNFPGRFSGRQFSNSRSEMNVSTLELGDSALYLCASSLDGANGANVLTFGAGSRLTVL.

This clonotype was observed a few times. The chain carries TRBV4-1 and TRBJ2-7; TRBD2 might be the D (6 bases). The germline CDR1 and CDR2 sequences are MGHRA and YSYEKL. This CDR3 is built from 14 residues. Deletions cut 1 base from V and 4 bases from J, with 11 bases between. In DNA form, the CDR3 reads TGCGCCAGCAGCCAAGGCGGGAACGGATACGAGCAGTACTTC. Amino acids: CASSQGGNGYEQYF.

At least ten counts were recorded for this clonotype. V gene TRBV7-3 combines with J gene TRBJ2-2, with TRBD2 as a possible D gene (5 bases). V was trimmed by 3 bases and J by 6 bases, leaving 8 bases between them. This CDR3 is 13 amino acids long. Looked up from germline, CDR1 is SGHTA and CDR2 is FQGTGA. The CDR3: CASSFSSPGELFF. Written as DNA, the CDR3 is TGTGCCAGCAGCTTTTCTAGCCCCGGGGAGCTGTTTTTT.

This clonotype turned up a few times. The chain joins TRBV28 to TRBJ2-7, with D tentatively TRBD2 (6 bases). Germline loops: CDR1 MDHEN, CDR2 SYDVKM. V lost 7 bases, J lost 3 bases, and 10 bases lay in between. The CDR3 has 12 residues. The CDR3 is CASTPGLYEQYF. In nucleotides, the CDR3 is TGTGCCAGCACCCCGGGACTCTACGAGCAGTACTTC.